Only one count was recorded for the clone carrying this T cell receptor beta chain. Both 60 Vbeta primers and 13 Jbeta primers went into the PCR. This table comes from immunoSEQ multiplex PCR, and its TCRdb copy is limited to in-frame clones, with some not included. The sample consists of about 130,000 clones, around 73% of them appearing once. The data were taken from a study of cytomegalovirus exposure and HLA in healthy donors. Germline CDR1 SEHNR, CDR2 FQNEAQ (reference sequence). CDR3 size: 15 residues. J was trimmed by 3 bases and V by 3 bases; bases with no gene match: 5. This clonotype was sampled from a female donor in good health and CMV-seronegative. This chain links TRBV7-9 with TRBJ1-2, with 9 bases that match TRBD1. Sequenced sample: PBMCs. The CDR3 sequence: CASSLGQGPYYGYTF. In DNA, the CDR3 is TGTGCCAGCAGCTTGGGACAGGGCCCCTACTATGGCTACACCTTC. The full variable domain, with the rest looked up from reference TRBV7-9 and TRBJ1-2, is DTGVSQNPRHKITKRGQNVTFRCDPISEHNRLYWYRQTLGQGPEFLTYFQNEAQLEKSRLLSDRFSAERPKGSFSTLEIQRTEQGDSAMYLCASSLGQGPYYGYTFGSGTRLTVV.